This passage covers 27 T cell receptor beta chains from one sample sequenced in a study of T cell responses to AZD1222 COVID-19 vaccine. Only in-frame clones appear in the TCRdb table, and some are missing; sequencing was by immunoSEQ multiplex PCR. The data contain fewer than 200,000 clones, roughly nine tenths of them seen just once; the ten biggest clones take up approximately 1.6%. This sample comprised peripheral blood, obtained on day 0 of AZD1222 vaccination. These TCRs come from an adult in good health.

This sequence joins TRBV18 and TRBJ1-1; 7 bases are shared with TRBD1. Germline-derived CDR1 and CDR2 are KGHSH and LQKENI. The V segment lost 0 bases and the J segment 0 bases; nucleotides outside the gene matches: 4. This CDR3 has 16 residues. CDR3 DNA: TGTGCCAGCTCACCACCAACAGGGGCATTGAACACTGAAGCTTTCTTT. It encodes CASSPPTGALNTEAFF.

The DNA of the CDR3 is TGTGCCAGCAGCTTAGCCGGACTAGAATCACCCCTCCACTTT. Its translation is CASSLAGLESPLHF. The gene calls are TRBV7-8 and TRBJ1-6; D gene ambiguous. Trimming shortened V by 0 bases and J by 10 bases, and 10 bases separated the two germline ends. Germline V lookup: CDR1 SGHVS, CDR2 FQNEAQ. This CDR3 has 14 residues.

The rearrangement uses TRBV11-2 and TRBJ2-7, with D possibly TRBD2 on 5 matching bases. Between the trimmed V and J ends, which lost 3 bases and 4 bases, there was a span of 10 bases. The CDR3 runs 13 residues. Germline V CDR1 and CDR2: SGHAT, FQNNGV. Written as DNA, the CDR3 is TGTGCCAGCAGCTTTTACGGGGAGTACGAGCAGTACTTC. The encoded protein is CASSFYGEYEQYF.

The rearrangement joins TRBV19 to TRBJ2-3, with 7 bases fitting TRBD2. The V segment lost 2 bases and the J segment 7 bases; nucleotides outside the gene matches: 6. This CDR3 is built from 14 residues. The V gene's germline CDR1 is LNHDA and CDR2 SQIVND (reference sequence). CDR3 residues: CASSIQTSWNTQYF. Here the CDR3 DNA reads TGTGCCAGTAGTATACAGACTAGCTGGAATACGCAGTATTTT.

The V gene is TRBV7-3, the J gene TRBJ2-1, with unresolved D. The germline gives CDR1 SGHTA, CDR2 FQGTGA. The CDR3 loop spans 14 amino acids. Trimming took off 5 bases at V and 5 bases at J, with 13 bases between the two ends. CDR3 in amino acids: CASSPGWVNNEQFF. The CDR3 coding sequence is TGTGCCAGCAGCCCAGGATGGGTAAACAATGAGCAGTTCTTC.

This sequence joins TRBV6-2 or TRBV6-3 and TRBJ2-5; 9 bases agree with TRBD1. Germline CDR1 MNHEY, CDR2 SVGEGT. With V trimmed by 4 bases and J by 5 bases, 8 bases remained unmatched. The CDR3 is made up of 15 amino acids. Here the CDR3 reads CASSSPTGGLETQYF. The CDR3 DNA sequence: TGTGCCAGCAGTTCCCCGACAGGGGGACTGGAGACCCAGTACTTC.

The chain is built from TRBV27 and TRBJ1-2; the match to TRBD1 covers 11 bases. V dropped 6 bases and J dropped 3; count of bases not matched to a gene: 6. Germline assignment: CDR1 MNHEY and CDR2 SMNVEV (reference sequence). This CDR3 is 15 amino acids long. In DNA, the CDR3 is TGTGCCAGCAGACGCTGGACAGGGGGCGACTATGGCTACACCTTC. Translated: CASRRWTGGDYGYTF.

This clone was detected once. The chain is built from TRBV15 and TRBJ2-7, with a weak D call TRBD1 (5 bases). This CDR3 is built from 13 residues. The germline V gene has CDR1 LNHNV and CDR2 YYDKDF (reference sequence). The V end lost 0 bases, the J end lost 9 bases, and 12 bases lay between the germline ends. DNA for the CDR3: TGTGCCACCAGCAGAGATCGTCTAGGGGCGCAGTACGTC. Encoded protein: CATSRDRLGAQYV.

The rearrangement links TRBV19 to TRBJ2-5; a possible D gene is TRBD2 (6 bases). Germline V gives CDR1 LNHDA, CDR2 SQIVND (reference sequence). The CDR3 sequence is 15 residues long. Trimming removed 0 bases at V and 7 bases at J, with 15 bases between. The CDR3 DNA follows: TGTGCCAGTAGTATAGATCTCGGGGCAGCGGGGACCCAGTACTTC. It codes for CASSIDLGAAGTQYF.

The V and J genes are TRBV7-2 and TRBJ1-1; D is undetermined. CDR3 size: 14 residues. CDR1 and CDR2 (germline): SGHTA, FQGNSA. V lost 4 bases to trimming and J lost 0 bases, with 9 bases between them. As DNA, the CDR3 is TGTGCCAGCAGCTCCCTGTCTATGAACACTGAAGCTTTCTTT. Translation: CASSSLSMNTEAFF.

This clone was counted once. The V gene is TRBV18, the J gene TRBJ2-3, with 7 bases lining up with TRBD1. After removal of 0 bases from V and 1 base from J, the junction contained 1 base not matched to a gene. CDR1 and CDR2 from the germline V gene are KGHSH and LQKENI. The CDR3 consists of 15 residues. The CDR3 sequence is CASSPPTGRTDTQYF. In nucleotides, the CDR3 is TGTGCCAGCTCACCACCGACAGGGCGCACAGATACGCAGTATTTT.

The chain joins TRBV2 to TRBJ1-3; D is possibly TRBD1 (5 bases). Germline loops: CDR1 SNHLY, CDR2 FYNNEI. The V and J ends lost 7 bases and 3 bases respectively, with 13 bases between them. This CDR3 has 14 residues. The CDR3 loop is CASNERGGGNTIYF. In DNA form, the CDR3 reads TGTGCCAGCAACGAACGGGGGGGTGGAAACACCATATATTTT.

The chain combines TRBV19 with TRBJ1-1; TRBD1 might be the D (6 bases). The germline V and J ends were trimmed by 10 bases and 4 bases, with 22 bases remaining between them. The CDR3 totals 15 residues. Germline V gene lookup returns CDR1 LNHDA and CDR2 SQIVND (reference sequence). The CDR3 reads CATKDSRRGATEAFF. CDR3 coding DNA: TGTGCCACCAAAGACTCCCGGCGGGGGGCCACTGAAGCTTTCTTT.

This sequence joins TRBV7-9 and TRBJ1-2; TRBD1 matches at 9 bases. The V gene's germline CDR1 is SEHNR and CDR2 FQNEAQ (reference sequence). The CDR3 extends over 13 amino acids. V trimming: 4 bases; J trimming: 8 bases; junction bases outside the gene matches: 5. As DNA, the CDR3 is TGTGCCAGCAGCTCCCGACAGGGGGAAGGCTACACCTTC. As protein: CASSSRQGEGYTF. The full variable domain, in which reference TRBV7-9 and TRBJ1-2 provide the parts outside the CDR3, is DTGVSQNPRHKITKRGQNVTFRCDPISEHNRLYWYRQTLGQGPEFLTYFQNEAQLEKSRLLSDRFSAERPKGSFSTLEIQRTEQGDSAMYLCASSSRQGEGYTFGSGTRLTVV.

CDR3 sequence (DNA): TGTGCCAGCAGATTAGGTCCAGATACGCAGTATTTT. Protein sequence: CASRLGPDTQYF. The V gene is TRBV25-1, the J gene TRBJ2-3; D gene ambiguous. The CDR3 runs 12 residues. Germline values: CDR1 MGHDK, CDR2 SYGVNS. Trimming pared 6 bases from V and 4 bases from J, leaving 8 bases between.

The CDR3 region is CASSLKGLAGGFYNEQFF. As DNA, the CDR3 is TGTGCCAGCAGCTTAAAAGGGTTAGCGGGGGGGTTCTACAATGAGCAGTTCTTC. The V and J genes are TRBV7-2 and TRBJ2-1; 11 positions match TRBD2. V lost 2 bases and J lost 3; bases outside the gene matches: 9. Germline loops: CDR1 SGHTA, CDR2 FQGNSA. The CDR3 runs to 18 residues.

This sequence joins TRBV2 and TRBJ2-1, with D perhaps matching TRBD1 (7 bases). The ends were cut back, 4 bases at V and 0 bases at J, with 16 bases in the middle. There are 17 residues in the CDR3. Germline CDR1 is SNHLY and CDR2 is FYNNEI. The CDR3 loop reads CASSAPQGGLSYNEQFF. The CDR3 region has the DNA TGTGCCAGCAGTGCCCCTCAGGGGGGCCTCTCCTACAATGAGCAGTTCTTC.

Written as DNA, the CDR3 is TGTGCCAGCAGCTTACTAGCGGGAGTACCCAATGAGCAGTTCTTC. Translating gives CASSLLAGVPNEQFF. The genes are TRBV11-2 and TRBJ2-1, with 10 bases lining up with TRBD2. CDR1 and CDR2 (germline): SGHAT, FQNNGV. V lost 2 bases, J lost 6 bases, and 4 bases stayed unmatched. CDR3 length: 15 amino acids.

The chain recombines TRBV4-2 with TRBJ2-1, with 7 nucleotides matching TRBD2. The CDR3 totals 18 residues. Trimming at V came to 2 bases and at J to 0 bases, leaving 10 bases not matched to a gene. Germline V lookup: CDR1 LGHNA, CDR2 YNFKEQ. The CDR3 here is CASSQRTDSSGSYNEQFF. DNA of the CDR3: TGTGCCAGCAGCCAAAGAACCGACTCTAGCGGCTCCTACAATGAGCAGTTCTTC.

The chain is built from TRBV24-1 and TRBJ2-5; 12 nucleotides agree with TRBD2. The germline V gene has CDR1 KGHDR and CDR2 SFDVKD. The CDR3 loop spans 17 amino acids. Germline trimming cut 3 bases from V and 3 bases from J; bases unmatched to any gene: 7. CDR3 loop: CATSDRTSGALKETQYF. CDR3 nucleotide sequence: TGTGCCACCAGTGATCGGACTAGCGGGGCGCTTAAAGAGACCCAGTACTTC.

This CDR3 reads CASSLSGWGDEQYV. In nucleotides, the CDR3 is TGTGCCAGCAGCTTAAGTGGGTGGGGCGACGAGCAGTACGTC. The chain has TRBV7-8 and TRBJ2-7; perhaps TRBD1 as D (5 bases). Per germline, CDR1 SGHVS and CDR2 FQNEAQ. This CDR3 spans 14 amino acids. V was trimmed by 2 bases and J by 5 bases, leaving 13 bases between them.

This CDR3 reads CASSVHPGAMESPLHF. The DNA for the CDR3 is TGTGCCAGCAGCGTACATCCGGGAGCCATGGAATCACCCCTCCACTTT. The V gene is TRBV9, the J gene TRBJ1-6; D unclear. The CDR3 loop spans 16 amino acids. The germline V and J ends were trimmed by 1 base and 10 bases, with 18 bases remaining between them. Per the germline V gene, CDR1 is SGDLS and CDR2 is YYNGEE. The whole variable domain, filled in from reference TRBV9 and TRBJ1-6, reads DSGVTQTPKHLITATGQRVTLRCSPRSGDLSVYWYQQSLDQGLQFLIQYYNGEERAKGNILERFSAQQFPDLHSELNLSSLELGDSALYFCASSVHPGAMESPLHFGNGTRLTVT.

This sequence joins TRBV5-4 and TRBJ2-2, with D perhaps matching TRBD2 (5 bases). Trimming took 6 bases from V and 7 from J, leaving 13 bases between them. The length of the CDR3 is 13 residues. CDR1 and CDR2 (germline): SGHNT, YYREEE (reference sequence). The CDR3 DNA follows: TGTGCCAGCACCACCAAGGCGGGCGGGGAGCTGTTTTTT. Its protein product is CASTTKAGGELFF.

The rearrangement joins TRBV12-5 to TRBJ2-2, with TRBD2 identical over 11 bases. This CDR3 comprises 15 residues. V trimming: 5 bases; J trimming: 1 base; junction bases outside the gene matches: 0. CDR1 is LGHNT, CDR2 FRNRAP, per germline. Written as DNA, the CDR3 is TGTGCTAGTGGTCTAGCGGGGGGGAACACCGGGGAGCTGTTTTTT. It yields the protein CASGLAGGNTGELFF.

The CDR3 region has the DNA TGTGCCAGCGCCCGACAGGGGGCGGGCGACTATGGCTACACCTTC. This sequence encodes CASARQGAGDYGYTF. This chain joins TRBV28 and TRBJ1-2, with 10 bases fitting TRBD1. The V gene's germline CDR1 is MDHEN and CDR2 SYDVKM. The CDR3 has 15 residues. J lost 3 bases, V lost 8 bases, and 9 bases had no gene match.

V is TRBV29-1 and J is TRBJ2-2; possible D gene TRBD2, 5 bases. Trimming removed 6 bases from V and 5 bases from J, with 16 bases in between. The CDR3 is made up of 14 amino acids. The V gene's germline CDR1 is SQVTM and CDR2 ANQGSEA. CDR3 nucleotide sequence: TGCAGCGTCGTTGGTGAGGGCCTAACCGGGGAGCTGTTTTTT. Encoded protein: CSVVGEGLTGELFF.

In nucleotides, the CDR3 is TGTGCCAGCATGGGGCCGGGGGCGGTTAGCGAGCAGTACGTC. It translates to CASMGPGAVSEQYV. The chain joins TRBV6-5 to TRBJ2-7; D possibly uses TRBD1 or TRBD2 (6 bases each). The CDR3 consists of 14 residues. V was cut by 7 bases and J by 6 bases, with 19 bases left in between. Germline V lookup: CDR1 MNHEY, CDR2 SVGAGI.